This T cell receptor beta chain was sequenced during a study of cytotoxic CD8 clonotypes in ibrutinib-treated CLL. Study-level points and caveats: Treatment left the uncommon public clonotypes either contracted or stable in frequency.

To note about this clone: What it binds is unknown.

The CDR3 spans 12 residues. V was trimmed by 5 bases and J by 10 bases, leaving 14 bases between them. Looked up from germline, CDR1 is SGHAT and CDR2 is FQNNGV. Repertoires were generated with immunoSEQ multiplex PCR, while TCRdb's copy carries only in-frame clones and drops some. The data contain 200,000 or so clones, roughly 77% of them singletons. The chain has TRBV11-2 and TRBJ1-2; D is uncertain. The receptor comes from a human donor with chronic lymphocytic leukemia. Sample: PBMCs, taken after 12 months of ibrutinib treatment. CDR3 protein: CASSLITNSYTF. CDR3 nucleotide sequence: TGTGCCAGCAGCCTTATAACGAATTCCTACACCTTC.